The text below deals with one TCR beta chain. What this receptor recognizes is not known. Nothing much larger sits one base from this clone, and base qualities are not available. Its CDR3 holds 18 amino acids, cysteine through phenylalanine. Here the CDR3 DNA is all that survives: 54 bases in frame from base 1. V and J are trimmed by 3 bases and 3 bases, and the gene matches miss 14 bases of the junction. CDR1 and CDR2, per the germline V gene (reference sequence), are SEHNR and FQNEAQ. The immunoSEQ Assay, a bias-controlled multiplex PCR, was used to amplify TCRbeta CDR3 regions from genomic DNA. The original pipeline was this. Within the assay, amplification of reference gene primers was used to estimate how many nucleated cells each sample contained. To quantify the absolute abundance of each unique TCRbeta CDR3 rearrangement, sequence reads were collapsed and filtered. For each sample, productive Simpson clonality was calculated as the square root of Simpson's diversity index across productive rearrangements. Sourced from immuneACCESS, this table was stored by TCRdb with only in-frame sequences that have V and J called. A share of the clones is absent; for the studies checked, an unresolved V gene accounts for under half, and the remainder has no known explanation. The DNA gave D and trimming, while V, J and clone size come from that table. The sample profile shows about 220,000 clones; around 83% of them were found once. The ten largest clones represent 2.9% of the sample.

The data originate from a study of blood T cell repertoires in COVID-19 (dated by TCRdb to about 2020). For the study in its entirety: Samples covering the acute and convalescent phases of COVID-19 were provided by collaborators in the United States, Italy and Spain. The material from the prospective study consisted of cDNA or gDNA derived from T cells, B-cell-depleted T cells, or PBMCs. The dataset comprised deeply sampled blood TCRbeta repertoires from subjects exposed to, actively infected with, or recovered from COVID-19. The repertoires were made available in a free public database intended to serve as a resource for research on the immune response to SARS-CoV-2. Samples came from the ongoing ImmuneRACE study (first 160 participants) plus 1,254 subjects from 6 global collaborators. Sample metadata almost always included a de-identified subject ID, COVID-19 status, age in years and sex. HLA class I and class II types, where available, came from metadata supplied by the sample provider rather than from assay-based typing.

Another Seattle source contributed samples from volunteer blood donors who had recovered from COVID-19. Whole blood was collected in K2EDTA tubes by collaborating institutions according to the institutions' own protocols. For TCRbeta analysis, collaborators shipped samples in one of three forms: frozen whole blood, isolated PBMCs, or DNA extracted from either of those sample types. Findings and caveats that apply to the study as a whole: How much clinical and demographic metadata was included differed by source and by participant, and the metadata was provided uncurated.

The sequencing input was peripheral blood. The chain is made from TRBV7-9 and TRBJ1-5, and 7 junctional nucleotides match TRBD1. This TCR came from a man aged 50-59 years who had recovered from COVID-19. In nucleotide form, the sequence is TGTGCCAGCAGCTTTTCCCCGACCGGGACAGAGTACAATCAGCCCCAGCATTTT. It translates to CASSFSPTGTEYNQPQHF.